The text below deals with one T cell receptor beta chain. Its antigen is not identified. Just one base apart from a much larger clone, this may be a read error. The sample belongs to a study of blood T cells in healthy people across ages. Study-wide results and limits: The recorded TCR beta diversity per million T cells decreased in a roughly linear manner with age.

V lost 2 bases and J lost 6; bases outside the gene matches: 7. This CDR3 is built from 16 residues. The germline V gene encodes CDR1 SGHRS and CDR2 YFSETQ. With a J-beta primer mix and a sample-barcoded 5' primer, a second PCR ran about 6 to 11 cycles. Carrying 12 random nucleotides, a template-switch adaptor labeled each individual cDNA molecule. MiXCR, applied by TCRdb to the 5' RACE reads, yields one record per CDR3 protein. Among about 670,000 distinct CDR3 sequences listed, about 50% were seen once. The origin of this receptor is a woman aged 80 or over in good health. The J gene is TRBJ1-6, the V gene TRBV5-1; TRBD1 agrees at 8 bases. Sequencing was done on a sample of blood. Here the CDR3 DNA reads TGCGCCAGCAGCTTCTCGGGGGACAGGATTAATTCACCCCTCCACTTT. Protein sequence: CASSFSGDRINSPLHF. The variable domain in full, with the rest retrieved from reference TRBV5-1 and TRBJ1-6, is KAGVTQTPRYLIKTRGQQVTLSCSPISGHRSVSWYQQTPGQGLQFLFEYFSETQRNKGNFPGRFSGRQFSNSRSEMNVSTLELGDSALYLCASSFSGDRINSPLHFGNGTRLTVT.